Described below is a single T cell receptor (beta chain) sequence and its context. The entry originates in a study of cytomegalovirus exposure and HLA in healthy donors. Study information: Drawn from HLA-typed donors, around 85 million unique TCRs were held in an early data release.

Primers for the PCR totalled 60 Vbeta and 13 Jbeta. Assay used: immunoSEQ multiplex PCR; TCRdb lists only in-frame clones, some missing. Of 200,000 to 250,000 clones in the sample, 70% to 80% are singletons; the top ten hold roughly 1.9%. Donors counted as nominally healthy when sampled, yet unrecorded immune exposures were likely. The CDR3 length is 14 residues. V was cut by 6 bases and J by 11 bases, with 22 bases left in between. The germline V gene encodes CDR1 ENHRY and CDR2 SYGVKD. The chain uses TRBV10-3 and TRBJ2-5; weak D call: TRBD2 (6 bases). The sequencing input was PBMCs. The sequence derives from a woman in her twenties or thirties in good health and CMV-seronegative. CDR3 bases: TGTGCCATCAGCAGGAGGGAGGAAGAAGGGGAGCAGTACTTC. It yields the protein CAISRREEEGEQYF.